The 14 T cell receptor beta chains reported below all come from one sample, sequenced in a study of CD8+CD57+ T cells in acquired aplastic anemia. It was genomic DNA that served as the template for profiling TCR beta VDJ and CDR3. TCRdb re-analysed the reads in MiXCR, keeping a single row per CDR3 protein. The data show approximately 150,000 distinct CDR3 sequences, around half seen once. Individuals selected for sequencing had exhibited CD8+CD57+ cell expansion on flow cytometry. The source material was sorted CD4+, CD8+, or CD8+CD57+ T cells (not recorded which) from PBMCs. The receptors were sampled from a human donor with aplastic anemia.

This clonotype has ten or more counts. The chain employs TRBV20-1 and TRBJ1-6, with D unclear. Germline V gene data show CDR1 as DFQATT and CDR2 as SNEGSKA (reference sequence). This CDR3 comprises 15 residues. Trimming stripped 1 base from V and 3 bases from J, with 10 bases between. The CDR3 loop is CSARVGVVYNSPLHF. For the CDR3, the DNA is TGCAGTGCTAGAGTCGGGGTAGTCTATAATTCACCCCTCCACTTT.

The gene calls are TRBV7-2 and TRBJ2-2; weak D call: TRBD2 (6 bases). Trimming shortened V by 3 bases and J by 1 base, and 21 bases separated the two germline ends. Germline loops: CDR1 SGHTA, CDR2 FQGNSA. The CDR3 has 19 amino acids. CDR3 nucleotide sequence: TGTGCCAGCAGCTTGTTTGGGGAGACGAACGGGGGGAACACCGGGGAGCTGTTTTTT. It encodes CASSLFGETNGGNTGELFF.

This chain uses TRBV7-2 with TRBJ2-7; possibly TRBD1 or TRBD2 for D (5 bases each). CDR3 size: 15 residues. With 5 bases removed from V and 2 bases from J, the gap between germline ends came to 16 bases. From germline, CDR1 is SGHTA and CDR2 FQGNSA. This CDR3 is CASSPGPGATYEQYF. The CDR3, as DNA: TGTGCCAGCAGCCCAGGTCCCGGGGCGACCTACGAGCAGTACTTC.

This clonotype was counted ten times or more. V gene TRBV5-1 combines with J gene TRBJ2-1, with 9 bases matching TRBD1. The J segment lost 6 bases and the V segment lost 4 bases, leaving 5 bases of the junction unmatched. The CDR3 is 14 amino acids. The V gene's germline CDR1 is SGHRS and CDR2 YFSETQ. CDR3 DNA: TGCGCCAGCAGCCCCGGGACAGGGCGCAATGAGCAGTTCTTC. Translation gives CASSPGTGRNEQFF.

This clonotype was detected only once. The chain employs TRBV29-1 and TRBJ1-1; D is perhaps TRBD1 (5 bases). The germline V and J ends were trimmed by 4 bases and 6 bases, with 12 bases remaining between them. This CDR3 is 12 amino acids long. Germline CDR1 and CDR2: SQVTM and ANQGSEA. The CDR3 nucleotides are TGCAGCGTTGCTCAGGGACGAGCTGAAGCTTTCTTT. It encodes CSVAQGRAEAFF. Full variable domain (rest looked up from reference TRBV29-1 and TRBJ1-1): SAVISQKPSRDICQRGTSLTIQCQVDSQVTMMFWYRQQPGQSLTLIATANQGSEATYESGFVIDKFPISRPNLTFSTLTVSNMSPEDSSIYLCSVAQGRAEAFFGQGTRLTVV.

The chain is built from TRBV4-2 and TRBJ1-3; 7 bases match TRBD1. V was clipped by 4 bases and J by 0 bases; unmatched bases: 9. CDR1 and CDR2 from the germline V gene are LGHNA and YNFKEQ. CDR3 size: 17 residues. CDR3 amino acids: CASSLTRDSLSGNTIYF. The CDR3 DNA reads TGTGCCAGCAGCCTGACCCGGGACAGTCTCTCTGGAAACACCATATATTTT.

For the CDR3, the DNA is TGTGCCAGCAGCTCATTGGAGAACTATGGCTACACCTTC. Its translation is CASSSLENYGYTF. The V gene is TRBV7-9, the J gene TRBJ1-2; D gene uncertain. The V end lost 4 bases, the J end lost 2 bases, and 8 bases lay between the germline ends. This CDR3 has 13 amino acids. The germline CDR1 and CDR2 sequences are SEHNR and FQNEAQ (reference sequence). Looking up the rest from reference TRBV7-9 and TRBJ1-2 gives the full variable domain: DTGVSQNPRHKITKRGQNVTFRCDPISEHNRLYWYRQTLGQGPEFLTYFQNEAQLEKSRLLSDRFSAERPKGSFSTLEIQRTEQGDSAMYLCASSSLENYGYTFGSGTRLTVV.

This clonotype was seen a few times. The rearrangement joins TRBV24-1 to TRBJ1-2; unclear D gene. The CDR3 loop spans 15 amino acids. Germline values: CDR1 KGHDR, CDR2 SFDVKD. Deletions cut 8 bases from V and 6 bases from J, with 21 bases between. Here the CDR3 reads CATMWVGWATNGYTF. The CDR3, as DNA: TGTGCCACCATGTGGGTCGGGTGGGCCACTAATGGCTACACCTTC.

Many counts were recorded for this clonotype. The genes are TRBV20-1 and TRBJ2-5; D is unclear. The CDR3 totals 12 residues. V was pared by 3 bases and J by 2 bases, with 7 bases between. Germline values: CDR1 DFQATT, CDR2 SNEGSKA (reference sequence). In DNA, the CDR3 is TGCAGTGCTAGGGGCATTCAAGAGACCCAGTACTTC. Encoded protein: CSARGIQETQYF.

The chain has TRBV29-1 and TRBJ2-5; D unclear. The CDR3 is made up of 12 amino acids. V was shortened by 4 bases and J by 2 bases, with 8 bases between the two germline ends. Germline CDR1 reads SQVTM; CDR2 reads ANQGSEA. DNA of the CDR3: TGCAGCGTTGCTGTAGTACAAGAGACCCAGTACTTC. Translated, it gives CSVAVVQETQYF.

This clonotype was seen ten or more times. Relative to the germline gene, one junction end is altered; a read error may explain this. CDR3 bases: TGTGCCAGCAGTGGCCGACAGGGAGTAGGCACCGGGGAGCTGTTTTTT. Translated, it gives CASSGRQGVGTGELFF. The rearrangement links TRBV10-3 to TRBJ2-2; 7 bases map to TRBD1. The CDR3 totals 16 residues. The germline gives CDR1 ENHRY, CDR2 SYGVKD.

This clonotype turned up a few times. This chain links TRBV6-1 with TRBJ1-2, with no clear D. Germline V gene sequence: CDR1 MNHNS, CDR2 SASEGT. Between the trimmed V and J ends, which lost 0 bases and 5 bases, there was a span of 13 bases. The CDR3 runs 15 residues. CDR3 nucleotides: TGTGCCAGCAGTGAAGCAGGAACCCCTGCGTATGGCTACACCTTC. It encodes CASSEAGTPAYGYTF.

The rearrangement joins TRBV19 to TRBJ2-7; possibly TRBD1 or TRBD2 for D (5 bases each). Trimming pared 10 bases from V and 2 bases from J, leaving 15 bases between. CDR3 length: 13 amino acids. Germline V gene lookup returns CDR1 LNHDA and CDR2 SQIVND (reference sequence). CDR3 amino acids: CAIRGAKPYEQYV. CDR3 sequence (DNA): TGTGCCATCAGAGGGGCGAAACCCTACGAGCAGTACGTC.

The chain is built from TRBV7-9 and TRBJ1-5; a possible D gene is TRBD1 (5 bases). The CDR3 runs 12 residues. The V gene's germline CDR1 is SEHNR and CDR2 FQNEAQ (reference sequence). Trimming removed 5 bases from V and 6 bases from J, with 8 bases in between. CDR3 in amino acids: CASSGQGQPQHF. In DNA form, the CDR3 reads TGTGCCAGCAGCGGGCAGGGTCAGCCCCAGCATTTT.